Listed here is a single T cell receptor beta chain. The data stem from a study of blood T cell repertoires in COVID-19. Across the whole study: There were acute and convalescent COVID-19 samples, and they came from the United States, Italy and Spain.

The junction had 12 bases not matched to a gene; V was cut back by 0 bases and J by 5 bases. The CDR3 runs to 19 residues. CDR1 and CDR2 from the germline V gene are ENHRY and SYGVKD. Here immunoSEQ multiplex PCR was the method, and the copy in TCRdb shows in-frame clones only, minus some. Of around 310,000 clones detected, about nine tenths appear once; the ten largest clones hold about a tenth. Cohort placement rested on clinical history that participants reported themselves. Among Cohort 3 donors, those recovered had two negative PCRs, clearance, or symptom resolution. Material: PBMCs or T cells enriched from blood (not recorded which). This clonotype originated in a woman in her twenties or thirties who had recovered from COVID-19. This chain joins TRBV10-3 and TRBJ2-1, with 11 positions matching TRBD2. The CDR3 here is CAISESDLQLAGVDNEQFF. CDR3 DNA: TGTGCCATCAGTGAGTCGGACCTACAACTAGCGGGAGTAGACAATGAGCAGTTCTTC.